The following is a T cell receptor (beta chain) sequence with its context. Its antigen is not identified. This entry belongs to a study of blood T cells in healthy people across ages. Study overall: The template switching approach captured approximately one barcoded beta molecule for every two T cells.

Overall study results and limits: Observed TCR beta diversity per million T cells went down as age went up. This fall followed a roughly linear course with age.

A J-beta primer mix and a sample-barcoded 5' primer were used in a second PCR of roughly 7 to 12 cycles. The template-switch adaptor, which had 12 random nucleotides, put a tag on each cDNA molecule. Per-sample output comprised a minimum of 2.5 million paired-end reads containing CDR3. Each CDR3 protein gets one entry after TCRdb re-called the 5' RACE reads with MiXCR. This sample has hundreds of thousands of distinct CDR3 sequences, with around 48% found just once. V gave up 3 bases and J gave up 0 bases, with 6 bases separating them. Germline CDR1 LGHNA, CDR2 YSLEER. This CDR3 has 15 amino acids. V gene TRBV4-3 combines with J gene TRBJ2-6, with D uncertain. The receptor was isolated from a woman aged 60 to 75 in good health. Specimen: blood. The DNA of the CDR3 is TGCGCCAGCAGCCATGGTGTCTCTGGGGCCAACGTCCTGACTTTC. Translated, it gives CASSHGVSGANVLTF.